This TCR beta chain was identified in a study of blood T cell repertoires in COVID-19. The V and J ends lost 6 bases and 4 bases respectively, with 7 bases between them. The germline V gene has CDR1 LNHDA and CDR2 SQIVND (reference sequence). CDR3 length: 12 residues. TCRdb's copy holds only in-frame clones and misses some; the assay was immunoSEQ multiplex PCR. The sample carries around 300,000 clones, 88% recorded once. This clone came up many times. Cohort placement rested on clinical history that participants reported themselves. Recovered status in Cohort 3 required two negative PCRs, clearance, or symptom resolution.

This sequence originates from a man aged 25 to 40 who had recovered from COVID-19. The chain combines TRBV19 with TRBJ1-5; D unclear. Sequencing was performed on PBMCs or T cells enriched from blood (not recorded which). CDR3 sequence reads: CASSVINQPQHF. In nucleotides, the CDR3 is TGTGCCAGTAGCGTAATTAATCAGCCCCAGCATTTT.